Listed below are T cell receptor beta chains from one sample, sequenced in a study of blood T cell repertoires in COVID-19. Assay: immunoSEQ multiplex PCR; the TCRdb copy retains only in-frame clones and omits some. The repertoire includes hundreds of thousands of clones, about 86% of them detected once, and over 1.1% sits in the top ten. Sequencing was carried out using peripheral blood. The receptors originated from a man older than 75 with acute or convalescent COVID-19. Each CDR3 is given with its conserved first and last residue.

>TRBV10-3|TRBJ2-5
CAISEGGQGVGETQYF
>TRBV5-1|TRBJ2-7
CASSVGLAGVYEQYF
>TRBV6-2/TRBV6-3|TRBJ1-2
CASSYEQAARGYTF
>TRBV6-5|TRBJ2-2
CASRRTGGTGELFF
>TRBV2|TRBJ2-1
CASSEQGQAYNEQFF
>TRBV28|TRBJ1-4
CASSSPLGRGAEKLFF
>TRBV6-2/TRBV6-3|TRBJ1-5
CASSYTGIPGEPQHF
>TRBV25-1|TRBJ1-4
CASSDSGTGTLHEKLFF
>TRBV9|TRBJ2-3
CASSVGLGGGTDTQYF
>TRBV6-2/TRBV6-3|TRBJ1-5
CASSYGDNPAPQHF
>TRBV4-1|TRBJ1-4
CASSQAGGTNEKLFF
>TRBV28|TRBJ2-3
CASRTSTDTQYF
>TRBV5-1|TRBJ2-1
CASSLVPGTNTYNEQFF
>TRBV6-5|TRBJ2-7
CASSYSEPFSEQYF
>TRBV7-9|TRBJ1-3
CASSFSDRGSGNTIYF
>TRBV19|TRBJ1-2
CASSVGRGNYGYTF
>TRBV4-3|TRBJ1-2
CASSHAGSGYGYTF
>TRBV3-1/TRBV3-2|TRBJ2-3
CASSGAVADTQYF
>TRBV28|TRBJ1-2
CASSLGGAFYGYTF
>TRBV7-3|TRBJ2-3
CASSLFLGGPDTQYF
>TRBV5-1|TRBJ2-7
CASSLAFQGHEQYF
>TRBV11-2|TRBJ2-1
CASSLRTRGYSYNEQFF
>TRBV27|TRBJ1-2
CASSRDRVVYGYTF
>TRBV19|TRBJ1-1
CASSSTGGTEAFF
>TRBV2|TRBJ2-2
CASRSGRNTGELFF
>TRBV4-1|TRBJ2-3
CASSPTGLDTDTQYF
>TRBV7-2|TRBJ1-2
CASSGQAIANYGYTF
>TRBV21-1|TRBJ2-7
CASTLDRGTYEQYF
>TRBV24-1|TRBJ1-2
CATRGTGRMDYGYTF
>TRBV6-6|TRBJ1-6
CASSYSAGDRGSPLHF
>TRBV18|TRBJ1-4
CASSPGLNEKLFF
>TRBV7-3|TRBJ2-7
CASSLTPGQHEQYF
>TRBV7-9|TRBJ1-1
CASSSLGQIAEAFF
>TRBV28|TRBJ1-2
CASSLGGDYGYTF
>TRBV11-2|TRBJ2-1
CASSPLSGGTNEQFF
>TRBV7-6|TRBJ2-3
CASSSRTSGGADTQYF
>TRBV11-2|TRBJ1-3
CASSLRGGSGNTIYF
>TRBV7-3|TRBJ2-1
CASSARQRSSYNEQFF
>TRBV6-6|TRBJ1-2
CASNTGQDSGYTF
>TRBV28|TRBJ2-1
CASSFNGRALYNEQFF